The T cell receptor beta chain under discussion was sequenced for a study of blood T cell repertoires in COVID-19. Germline V gene lookup returns CDR1 LNHNV and CDR2 YYDKDF (reference sequence). The V and J ends lost 0 bases and 1 base respectively, with 10 bases between them. The CDR3 extends over 15 amino acids. Profiling relied on immunoSEQ multiplex PCR, and the TCRdb table lists in-frame clones only, not all of them. The sample yields some 180,000 clones, roughly four fifths seen once. The specimen was peripheral blood. This TCR was recovered from a woman aged 80 or over with COVID-19, enrolled during active disease. The rearrangement joins TRBV15 to TRBJ2-7, with D tentatively TRBD1 (5 bases). Here the CDR3 DNA reads TGTGCCACCAGCAGAGATCTAGGGGTGTCCTACGAGCAGTACTTC. Translating it yields CATSRDLGVSYEQYF.